The 32 T cell receptor beta chains listed next were all sequenced from one sample in a study of cytomegalovirus exposure and HLA in healthy donors. The PCR contained 60 Vbeta and 13 Jbeta primers. The protocol was immunoSEQ multiplex PCR, while the TCRdb copy is restricted to in-frame clones and leaves out a portion. This table holds under 250,000 clones. The sequencing input was PBMCs. These receptors were taken from a girl aged 2 to 10 in good health and CMV-seropositive.

The V and J genes are TRBV29-1 and TRBJ2-7; the match to TRBD2 covers 8 bases. With 7 bases clipped from V and 6 bases from J, the junction kept 11 bases outside the gene matches. The germline gives CDR1 SQVTM, CDR2 ANQGSEA. This CDR3 region has 13 residues. CDR3 amino acids: CSAHSGSFSEQYF. CDR3 DNA: TGCAGCGCCCACAGCGGGAGTTTCTCCGAGCAGTACTTC.

The chain is built from TRBV27 and TRBJ1-3; no clear D gene. Between the trimmed V and J ends, which lost 2 bases and 4 bases, there was a span of 12 bases. The length of the CDR3 is 15 residues. Germline V CDR1 and CDR2: MNHEY, SMNVEV (reference sequence). CDR3 DNA: TGTGCCAGCAGTTTAAACGGGTTCGGGGGAAACACCATATATTTT. It codes for CASSLNGFGGNTIYF.

V is TRBV27 and J is TRBJ1-5; TRBD1 aligns across 9 bases. The germline V gene encodes CDR1 MNHEY and CDR2 SMNVEV (reference sequence). V trimming: 1 base; J trimming: 2 bases; junction bases outside the gene matches: 3. The CDR3 consists of 16 residues. DNA of the CDR3: TGTGCCAGCAGTTTATACAGGGGGCATGGCAATCAGCCCCAGCATTTT. Its protein is CASSLYRGHGNQPQHF.

The rearrangement links TRBV28 to TRBJ1-3; D remains unclear. The germline CDR1 and CDR2 sequences are MDHEN and SYDVKM. This CDR3 has 14 amino acids. V lost 1 base and J lost 0, with 4 bases in between. CDR3 region: CASSLLVSGNTIYF. Written as DNA, the CDR3 is TGTGCCAGCAGTTTATTAGTCTCTGGAAACACCATATATTTT.

This chain uses TRBV6-1 with TRBJ2-3, with D possibly being TRBD1 (7 bases). CDR1 is MNHNS, CDR2 SASEGT, per germline. The CDR3 is 15 residues long. The germline V and J ends were trimmed by 8 bases and 6 bases, with 21 bases remaining between them. CDR3 in DNA: TGTGCCAGCCTACTAGGACAGCCAGGGGGGGATACGCAGTATTTT. Translation: CASLLGQPGGDTQYF.

The chain employs TRBV9 and TRBJ2-2; D unclear. Looked up from germline, CDR1 is SGDLS and CDR2 is YYNGEE. The V end lost 4 bases, the J end lost 3 bases, and 10 bases lay between the germline ends. The CDR3 extends over 14 amino acids. The CDR3 DNA sequence: TGTGCCAGCAGCCCCTCCGTAGACACCGGGGAGCTGTTTTTT. Translation gives CASSPSVDTGELFF.

The chain links TRBV4-1 to TRBJ2-2; the match to TRBD2 covers 11 bases. Per the germline V gene, CDR1 is MGHRA and CDR2 is YSYEKL. After removal of 0 bases from V and 4 bases from J, the junction contained 10 bases not matched to a gene. The CDR3 length is 19 residues. The DNA of the CDR3 is TGCGCCAGCAGCCAAGACCTCAGACTAGCGGGATTTGTCACCGGGGAGCTGTTTTTT. It translates to CASSQDLRLAGFVTGELFF.

The V call is TRBV5-4, the J call TRBJ2-1, with D tentatively TRBD2 (5 bases). The CDR3 totals 13 residues. CDR1 SGHNT and CDR2 YYREEE come from the germline V gene (reference sequence). With 3 bases removed from V and 4 bases from J, the gap between germline ends came to 8 bases. CDR3 residues: CASSSTIYNEQFF. In nucleotides, the CDR3 is TGTGCCAGCAGCTCGACTATTTACAATGAGCAGTTCTTC. Full variable domain (rest looked up from reference TRBV5-4 and TRBJ2-1): ETGVTQSPTHLIKTRGQQVTLRCSSQSGHNTVSWYQQALGQGPQFIFQYYREEENGRGNFPPRFSGLQFPNYSSELNVNALELDDSALYLCASSSTIYNEQFFGPGTRLTVL.

The rearrangement links TRBV5-4 to TRBJ2-1; D perhaps matches TRBD1 (6 bases). V gave up 2 bases and J gave up 5 bases, with 11 bases separating them. Germline V gene lookup returns CDR1 SGHNT and CDR2 YYREEE (reference sequence). The CDR3 is 14 amino acids. CDR3 bases: TGTGCCAGCAGCTTCGAGGACAGTGACAATGAGCAGTTCTTC. Protein product: CASSFEDSDNEQFF.

The chain employs TRBV30 and TRBJ2-1, with D tentatively TRBD2 (6 bases). V was trimmed by 2 bases and J by 4 bases, leaving 21 bases between them. The CDR3 consists of 17 residues. Germline V gene lookup returns CDR1 GTSNPN and CDR2 SVGIG (reference sequence). The CDR3 sequence: CAWSSRRGTGFYNEQFF. DNA for the CDR3: TGTGCCTGGAGTTCTCGTAGAGGGACTGGATTTTACAATGAGCAGTTCTTC.

The chain couples TRBV6-1 to TRBJ1-1; no clear D gene. Trimming stripped 0 bases from V and 1 base from J, with 6 bases between. Germline V gene lookup returns CDR1 MNHNS and CDR2 SASEGT. This CDR3 spans 14 amino acids. The CDR3 loop reads CASSEAGRNTEAFF. The CDR3 DNA reads as TGTGCCAGCAGTGAAGCGGGCAGGAACACTGAAGCTTTCTTT.

The V and J genes are TRBV5-5 and TRBJ2-2, with 12 bases lining up with TRBD1. The junction had 7 bases not matched to a gene; V was cut back by 1 base and J by 6 bases. Germline V gene lookup returns CDR1 SGHKS and CDR2 YYEKEE (reference sequence). CDR3 length: 17 amino acids. In nucleotides, the CDR3 is TGTGCCAGCAGCTTGAGGGGACAGGGGGCGATTCCCGGGGAGCTGTTTTTT. This translates into CASSLRGQGAIPGELFF.

This chain links TRBV27 with TRBJ1-1; 7 bases match TRBD1. This CDR3 comprises 16 residues. V was pared by 4 bases and J by 0 bases, with 8 bases of the junction left unmatched. Germline V gene sequence: CDR1 MNHEY, CDR2 SMNVEV (reference sequence). CDR3 sequence: CASSSQRGRVNTEAFF. Written as DNA, the CDR3 is TGTGCCAGCAGTTCACAGAGGGGGCGGGTGAACACTGAAGCTTTCTTT.

The chain recombines TRBV7-2 with TRBJ2-7; possible D gene TRBD1, 5 bases. CDR1 is SGHTA and CDR2 is FQGNSA in the germline V gene. Trimming stripped 1 base from V and 0 bases from J, with 13 bases between. The CDR3 is 16 residues long. CDR3 in DNA: TGTGCCAGCAGCTTAGGCTATGACAGAAACTCCTACGAGCAGTACTTC. It translates to CASSLGYDRNSYEQYF.

A note on this clone: The junction does not match germline at one end; this may be a read error. This chain joins TRBV7-8 and TRBJ2-5; D is possibly TRBD1 (5 bases). The CDR3 contains 13 residues. Germline lookup yields CDR1 SGHVS and CDR2 FQNEAQ. The CDR3 DNA sequence: TGTGCCAGCAGCTTAGCTGAGGTTTTGGCAGGGAACTTC. It is translated as CASSLAEVLAGNF. Full variable domain (remainder filled in from reference TRBV7-8 and TRBJ2-5): GAGVSQSPRYKVAKRGQDVALRCDPISGHVSLFWYQQALGQGPEFLTYFQNEAQLDKSGLPSDRFFAERPEGSVSTLKIQRTQQEDSAVYLCASSLAEVLAGNFGPGTRLLVL.

The rearrangement links TRBV5-1 to TRBJ2-7; 9 nucleotides align to TRBD2. After removal of 0 bases from V and 3 bases from J, the junction contained 13 bases not matched to a gene. Germline CDR1 reads SGHRS; CDR2 reads YFSETQ. The CDR3 contains 18 residues. The CDR3 region has the DNA TGCGCCAGCAGCTTGGCCTCTAGCGGGACCTCACAATTCTACGAGCAGTACTTC. Translating it yields CASSLASSGTSQFYEQYF.

The V gene is TRBV4-1, the J gene TRBJ1-4, with 9 bases that match TRBD1. After removal of 2 bases from V and 4 bases from J, the junction contained 2 bases not matched to a gene. Germline CDR1 and CDR2: MGHRA and YSYEKL. There are 15 residues in the CDR3. CDR3 amino acids: CASSQMGQGNEKLFF. In DNA form, the CDR3 reads TGCGCCAGCAGCCAAATGGGACAGGGTAATGAAAAACTGTTTTTT.

The chain employs TRBV5-1 and TRBJ2-1; 7 bases map to TRBD2. Germline V gives CDR1 SGHRS, CDR2 YFSETQ. The CDR3 sequence is 14 residues long. After removal of 0 bases from V and 7 bases from J, the junction contained 4 bases not matched to a gene. CDR3 protein: CASSLGTSVNEQFF. In nucleotides, the CDR3 is TGCGCCAGCAGCTTGGGAACTAGCGTAAATGAGCAGTTCTTC. The full variable domain, its missing parts supplied by reference TRBV5-1 and TRBJ2-1, is KAGVTQTPRYLIKTRGQQVTLSCSPISGHRSVSWYQQTPGQGLQFLFEYFSETQRNKGNFPGRFSGRQFSNSRSEMNVSTLELGDSALYLCASSLGTSVNEQFFGPGTRLTVL.

The chain couples TRBV5-8 to TRBJ2-5; 7 positions agree with TRBD1. Germline V gives CDR1 SGHTS, CDR2 YDEGEE. The length of the CDR3 is 13 residues. Trimming removed 4 bases from V and 5 bases from J; junction bases left unmatched: 5. For the CDR3, the DNA is TGTGCCAGCAGCCTAGGGGGCCGGGAGACCCAGTACTTC. This sequence encodes CASSLGGRETQYF.

The rearrangement joins TRBV7-9 to TRBJ2-7, with 8 positions matching TRBD1. Trimming at V came to 2 bases and at J to 2 bases, leaving 5 bases not matched to a gene. The CDR3 loop spans 15 amino acids. Germline V gene lookup returns CDR1 SEHNR and CDR2 FQNEAQ (reference sequence). CDR3 in DNA: TGTGCCAGCAGCTTACCCGGGACAGGCCCCTACGAGCAGTACTTC. It encodes CASSLPGTGPYEQYF.

J is TRBJ2-7 and V is TRBV28; D unresolved. V gave up 8 bases and J gave up 3 bases, with 14 bases separating them. The CDR3 contains 13 residues. Per the germline V gene, CDR1 is MDHEN and CDR2 is SYDVKM. The CDR3 DNA sequence: TGTGCCAGCTTCAGTAGCCTGATCTACGAGCAGTACTTC. This codes for CASFSSLIYEQYF.

To note about this clone: The junction and the germline gene differ at one end; a read error may be behind it. The same CDR3 is also encoded by other DNA sequences in this sample. This rearrangement joins TRBV10-1 to TRBJ1-1, with 9 bases lining up with TRBD1. The germline V gene has CDR1 WNHNN and CDR2 SYGVQD (reference sequence). CDR3 size: 17 residues. The CDR3 reads CASSREDRGLGNTEAFF. The CDR3 nucleotides are TGCGCCAGCAGCAGGGAGGACAGGGGCCTTGGGAACACTGAAGCCTTCTTT.

This chain joins TRBV9 and TRBJ2-3, with D perhaps matching TRBD2 (5 bases). The CDR3 covers 16 residues. V lost 3 bases and J lost 4, with 18 bases in between. Germline V gene lookup returns CDR1 SGDLS and CDR2 YYNGEE. CDR3 region: CASSEAAGGPPDTQYF. CDR3 nucleotides: TGTGCCAGCAGCGAGGCGGCGGGCGGGCCCCCAGATACGCAGTATTTT.

The CDR3 DNA reads TGTGCCAGCTCAAAGGACATATATGAAAAACTGTTTTTT. Amino acids: CASSKDIYEKLFF. The genes are TRBV18 and TRBJ1-4; the D gene is possibly TRBD1 (5 bases). Trimming took off 5 bases at V and 6 bases at J, with 10 bases between the two ends. This CDR3 has 13 amino acids. CDR1 KGHSH and CDR2 LQKENI come from the germline V gene.

The rearrangement uses TRBV5-1 and TRBJ2-7; the match to TRBD1 covers 8 bases. The CDR3 runs 16 residues. With 4 bases clipped from V and 2 bases from J, the junction kept 11 bases outside the gene matches. CDR1 and CDR2 from the germline V gene are SGHRS and YFSETQ. The CDR3 sequence is CASSGGTGLSPYEQYF. The CDR3 DNA sequence: TGCGCCAGCAGCGGCGGGACAGGACTCTCTCCCTACGAGCAGTACTTC.

The chain recombines TRBV6-4 with TRBJ1-5; D is ambiguous. The germline V gene encodes CDR1 MRHNA and CDR2 SNTAGT. There are 13 residues in the CDR3. Trimming removed 3 bases from V and 8 bases from J, with 11 bases in between. The CDR3 region is CASSEGGGKPQHF. The CDR3 region has the DNA TGTGCCAGCAGTGAGGGAGGAGGCAAGCCCCAGCATTTT.

The chain combines TRBV5-1 with TRBJ2-4, with D possibly being TRBD2 (5 bases). Germline loops: CDR1 SGHRS, CDR2 YFSETQ. The CDR3 is 14 residues long. Trimming removed 1 base from V and 3 bases from J, with 8 bases in between. The DNA of the CDR3 is TGCGCCAGCAGCTTGTGGGAGAGCAAAAACATTCAGTACTTC. It specifies CASSLWESKNIQYF.

The rearrangement links TRBV27 to TRBJ2-2; D may be TRBD2 (6 bases). Germline values: CDR1 MNHEY, CDR2 SMNVEV (reference sequence). The CDR3 is 17 residues long. V lost 0 bases and J lost 5, with 16 bases in between. CDR3 sequence reads: CASSLSIGLATTGELFF. The CDR3 nucleotides are TGTGCCAGCAGTTTATCGATTGGCCTAGCGACGACCGGGGAGCTGTTTTTT.

Concerning this clone itself: One junction end does not reproduce the germline sequence, and a read error may be involved. Other DNA sequences in this specimen translate into the identical CDR3. The chain carries TRBV28 and TRBJ2-2; possible D gene TRBD2, 5 bases. The CDR3 is 12 residues long. The germline V gene encodes CDR1 MDHEN and CDR2 SYDVKM. The CDR3 nucleotides are TGTGCCTCAGTCCCCTTCACCGGGGAGTTGTTTTTT. As protein: CASVPFTGELFF.

V and J are TRBV7-9 and TRBJ1-1; D not resolved. There are 13 residues in the CDR3. Germline V CDR1 and CDR2: SEHNR, FQNEAQ (reference sequence). CDR3 bases: TGTTCACTGTCCGGCTTAGGAGGCACTGAAGCTTTCTTT. This translates into CSLSGLGGTEAFF.

The gene calls are TRBV4-2 and TRBJ2-2, with TRBD2 matching over 12 bases. Germline V gives CDR1 LGHNA, CDR2 YNFKEQ. This CDR3 comprises 18 residues. Germline trimming cut 0 bases from V and 4 bases from J; bases unmatched to any gene: 6. The CDR3 reads CASSQDRLAGDVTGELFF. The DNA for the CDR3 is TGTGCCAGCAGCCAAGACCGACTAGCGGGAGACGTCACCGGGGAGCTGTTTTTT.

This chain joins TRBV7-9 and TRBJ2-7; TRBD2 aligns across 10 bases. J was trimmed by 4 bases and V by 1 base; bases with no gene match: 7. The CDR3 runs to 16 residues. Germline lookup yields CDR1 SEHNR and CDR2 FQNEAQ (reference sequence). CDR3 nucleotides: TGTGCCAGCAGCTTAGAGGGTCTAGCGGGAGTTTACGAGCAGTACTTC. Protein product: CASSLEGLAGVYEQYF.